The T cell receptor beta chain described here comes from a study of post-analysis software for immune sequencing data. Across the whole study: The patients showed relapsing-remitting, secondary progressive and progressive-relapsing multiple sclerosis courses. General study points: Normalized Chao1 diversity in multiple sclerosis patients fell significantly below that of controls. When the samples were clustered directly with F measure, those that had been prepared in the same batch showed strong co-clustering.

About this clonotype itself: Its antigen is unidentified. The junction departs from germline at one end; a sequencing error may be responsible.

Presence of unique molecular identifiers characterized the TCR beta cDNA libraries. T cells numbering about 0.95 to 10 million gave rise to around 460,000 cDNA molecules. One entry per CDR3 protein, called by TCRdb with MiXCR from the PCR reads. Seen here are roughly 670,000 distinct CDR3 sequences, approximately 60% observed once, and the top ten hold approximately 11%. The receptor comes from a girl aged 2 to 10 with multiple sclerosis. Sequencing was carried out using blood.

The CDR3 loop is CSVLGAANEKLFF. As DNA, the CDR3 is TGCAGCGTTTTGGGGGCAGCTAACGAAAAACTGTTTTTT. The gene calls are TRBV29-1 and TRBJ1-4; tentatively, D is TRBD1 (6 bases). The germline CDR1 and CDR2 sequences are SQVTM and ANQGSEA. This CDR3 has 13 residues.